This entry is about one TCR beta chain. This CDR3 spans 14 amino acids. Germline values: CDR1 PRHDT, CDR2 FYEKMQ (reference sequence). V gave up 3 bases and J gave up 7 bases; unmatched junction bases: 6. The source of the sample is a study of blood T cell repertoires in COVID-19. Overall study: PBMCs, B-cell-depleted T cells, or T cells provided the cDNA or gDNA that made up the material.

The repertoire was sequenced with immunoSEQ multiplex PCR; TCRdb's copy has only in-frame clones and lacks some. The sample gives 300,000 to 400,000 clones, roughly 90% of which show up once; roughly 7.2% is in the top ten. The clonotype was recovered from an older woman with COVID-19, enrolled during active disease. Material: peripheral blood. The gene calls are TRBV13 and TRBJ1-3; 7 positions match TRBD1. The CDR3 reads CASSFGYRGNTIYF. The CDR3 coding sequence is TGTGCCAGCAGCTTCGGTTACAGGGGTAACACCATATATTTT.